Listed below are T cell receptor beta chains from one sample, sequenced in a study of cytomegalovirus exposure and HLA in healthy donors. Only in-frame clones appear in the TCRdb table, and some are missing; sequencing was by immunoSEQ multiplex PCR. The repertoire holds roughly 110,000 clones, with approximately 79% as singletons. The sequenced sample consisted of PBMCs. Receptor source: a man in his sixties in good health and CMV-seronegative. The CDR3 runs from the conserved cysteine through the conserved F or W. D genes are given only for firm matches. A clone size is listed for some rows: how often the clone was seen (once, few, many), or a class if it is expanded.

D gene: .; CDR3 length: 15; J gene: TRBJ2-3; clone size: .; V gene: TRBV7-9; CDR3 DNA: TGTGCCAGCAGCTTAGTCGGCTTCCAGGCAGATACGCAGTATTTT; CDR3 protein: CASSLVGFQADTQYF
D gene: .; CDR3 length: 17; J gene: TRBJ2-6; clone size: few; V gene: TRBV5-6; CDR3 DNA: TGTGCCAGCAGCTTAGACAGGTCCAACTCTGGGGCCAACGTCCTGACTTTC; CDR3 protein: CASSLDRSNSGANVLTF
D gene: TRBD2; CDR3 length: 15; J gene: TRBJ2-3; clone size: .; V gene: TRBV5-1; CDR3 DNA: TGCGCCAGCAGCTTGGACGGGACTAGTATGGATACGCAGTATTTT; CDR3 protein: CASSLDGTSMDTQYF
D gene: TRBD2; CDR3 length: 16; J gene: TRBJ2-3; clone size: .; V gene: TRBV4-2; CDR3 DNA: TGTGCCAGCAGCCAAGATCGGGGGGTTTTCGCAGATACGCAGTATTTT; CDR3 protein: CASSQDRGVFADTQYF
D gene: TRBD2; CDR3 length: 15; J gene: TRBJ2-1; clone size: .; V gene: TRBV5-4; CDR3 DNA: TGTGCCAGCAGCTTGTCTAGCGGGGGGCACAATGAGCAGTTCTTC; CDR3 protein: CASSLSSGGHNEQFF
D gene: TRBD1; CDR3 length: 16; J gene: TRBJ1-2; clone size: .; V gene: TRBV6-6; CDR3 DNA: TGTGCCAGCAGTTACTACGACAGGGGGGTTAACTATGGCTACACCTTC; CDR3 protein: CASSYYDRGVNYGYTF
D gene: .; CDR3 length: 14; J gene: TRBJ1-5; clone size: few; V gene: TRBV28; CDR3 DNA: TGTGCCAGCAGGACGGTTCAGGGGCCCCAGCCCCAGCATTTT; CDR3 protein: CASRTVQGPQPQHF
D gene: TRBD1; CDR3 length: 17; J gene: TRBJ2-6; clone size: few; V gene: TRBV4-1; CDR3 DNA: TGCGCCAGCAGCCCCGAGGCAGGGGGCGCTGGGGCCAACGTCCTGACTTTC; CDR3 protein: CASSPEAGGAGANVLTF
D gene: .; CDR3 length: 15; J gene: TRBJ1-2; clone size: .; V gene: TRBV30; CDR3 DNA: TGTGCCTGGAGCCCCCAGGGCACACCTCGGAGTGGCTACACCTTC; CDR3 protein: CAWSPQGTPRSGYTF
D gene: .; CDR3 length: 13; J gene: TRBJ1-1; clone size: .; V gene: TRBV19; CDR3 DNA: TGTGCCAGTAGTACTTCGATCGGCACTGAAGCTTTCTTT; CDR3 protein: CASSTSIGTEAFF
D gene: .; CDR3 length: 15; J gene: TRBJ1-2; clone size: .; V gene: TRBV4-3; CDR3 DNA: TGCGCCAGCAGCCATTCTACAGAGGCGGGATATGGCTACACCTTC; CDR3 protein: CASSHSTEAGYGYTF
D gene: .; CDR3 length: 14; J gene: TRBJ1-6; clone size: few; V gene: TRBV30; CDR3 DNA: TGTGCCTGGAGCGCCCGTCGGGGAATCTCACCCCTCCACTTT; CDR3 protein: CAWSARRGISPLHF
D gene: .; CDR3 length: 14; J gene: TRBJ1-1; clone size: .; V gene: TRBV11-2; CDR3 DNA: TGTGCCAGCAGCTTAACAGGGATGAACACTGAAGCTTTCTTT; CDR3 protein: CASSLTGMNTEAFF
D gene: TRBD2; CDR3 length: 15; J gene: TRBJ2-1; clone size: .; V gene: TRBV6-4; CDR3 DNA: TGTGCCAGCAGTGCCTTGGCGGGGGGGACCAATGAGCAGTTCTTC; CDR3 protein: CASSALAGGTNEQFF
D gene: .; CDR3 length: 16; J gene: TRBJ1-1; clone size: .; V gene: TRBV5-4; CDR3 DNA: TGTGCCAGCAGTTTTGACAGGAGGCCCTTGAACACTGAAGCTTTCTTT; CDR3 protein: CASSFDRRPLNTEAFF
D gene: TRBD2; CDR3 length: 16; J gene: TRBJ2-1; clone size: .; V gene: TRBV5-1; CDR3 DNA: TGCGCCAGCACCCTGGCCCCGACTAGCGAGTACAATGAGCAGTTCTTC; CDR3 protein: CASTLAPTSEYNEQFF
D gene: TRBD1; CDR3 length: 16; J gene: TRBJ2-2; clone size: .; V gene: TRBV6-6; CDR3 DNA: TGTGCCAGCAGCCCCCGGGGACAGGGTGGGGCCGGGGAGCTGTTTTTT; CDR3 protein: CASSPRGQGGAGELFF
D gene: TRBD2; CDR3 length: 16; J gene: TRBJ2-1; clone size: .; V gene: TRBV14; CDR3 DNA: TGTGCCAGCAGCCAATTTAGCGGGGGGGCCTACAATGAGCAGTTCTTC; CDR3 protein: CASSQFSGGAYNEQFF
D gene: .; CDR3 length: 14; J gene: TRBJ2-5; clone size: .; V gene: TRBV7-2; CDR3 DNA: TGTGCCAGCAGCCAACAGCGGCAAGCCGAGACCCAGTACTTC; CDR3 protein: CASSQQRQAETQYF
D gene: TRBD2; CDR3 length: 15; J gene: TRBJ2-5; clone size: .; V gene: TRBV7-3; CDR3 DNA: TGTGCCAGCAGCTTAGGCGGGGGGGCCCAAGAGACCCAGTACTTC; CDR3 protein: CASSLGGGAQETQYF
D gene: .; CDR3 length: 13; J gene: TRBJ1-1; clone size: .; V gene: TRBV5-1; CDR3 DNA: TGCGCCAGCAGCCTAGGGGGGGGGACTGAAGCTTTCTTT; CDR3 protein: CASSLGGGTEAFF
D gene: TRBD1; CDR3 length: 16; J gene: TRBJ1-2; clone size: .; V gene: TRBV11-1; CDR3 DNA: TGTGCCAGCAGCACCCGACAGGGTAGAGGTTCGGACGGCTACACCTTC; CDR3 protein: CASSTRQGRGSDGYTF
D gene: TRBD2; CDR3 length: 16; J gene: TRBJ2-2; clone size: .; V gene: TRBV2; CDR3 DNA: TGTGCCAGCAGCGTTCTAGCGGGGGGGCTCGCCGGGGAGCTGTTTTTT; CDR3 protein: CASSVLAGGLAGELFF
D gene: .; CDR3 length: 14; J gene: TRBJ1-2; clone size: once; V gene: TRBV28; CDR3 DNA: TGTGCCAGCAGTTTAGCGGGTGGGAACTATGGCTACACCTTC; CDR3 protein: CASSLAGGNYGYTF